Following are 21 T cell receptor beta chains from one sample sequenced in a study of shared clonotypes between healthy human individuals. Repertoires were generated with immunoSEQ multiplex PCR, while TCRdb's copy carries only in-frame clones and drops some. The table lists under 850,000 clones, around 92% of them singletons. Naive CD8 cells comprised CD45RO-negative, CCR7-positively selected cells, excluding terminally differentiated effector memory CD45RA+ cells. The sequenced sample consisted of naive CD8+ T cells sorted from blood. The receptors shown here come from a man between 25 and 39 years old in good health.

V usage is TRBV15 and J usage is TRBJ2-2; the D gene could be TRBD1 or TRBD2 (7 bases each). The CDR3 contains 15 residues. The germline CDR1 and CDR2 sequences are LNHNV and YYDKDF (reference sequence). V gave up 5 bases and J gave up 7 bases, with 17 bases separating them. CDR3 protein: CATSSGQAGVGELFF. As DNA, the CDR3 is TGTGCCACCAGCTCCGGACAGGCGGGGGTCGGGGAGCTGTTTTTT.

The gene calls are TRBV5-4 and TRBJ2-2; no firm D call. Deletions cut 3 bases from V and 1 base from J, with 16 bases between. The CDR3 contains 17 residues. Germline-derived CDR1 and CDR2 are SGHNT and YYREEE (reference sequence). The CDR3 nucleotides read TGTGCCAGCAGCTACGACTTTACGGCAGAGAACACCGGGGAGCTGTTTTTT. This encodes CASSYDFTAENTGELFF.

CDR3 bases: TGTGCCAGTAGCCCCGACCGGACAGGAGCCGGGGACGAGCAGTACTTC. It specifies CASSPDRTGAGDEQYF. The V gene is TRBV19, the J gene TRBJ2-7; 7 bases line up with TRBD1. The V gene end was trimmed by 6 bases and the J gene end by 5 bases; junction bases not matched to a gene: 16. The germline V gene has CDR1 LNHDA and CDR2 SQIVND (reference sequence). The CDR3 spans 16 residues.

The V and J genes are TRBV21-1 and TRBJ2-3; TRBD2 is the table's D call, not checked against the DNA. TRBV21-1 is a documented pseudogene. The CDR3 totals 13 residues. The CDR3 spells CASSNRFTDTQYF. CDR3 nucleotide sequence: TGTGCCAGCAGCAATAGATTCACAGATACGCAGTATTTT.

CDR3 DNA sequence: TGTGCCATATCCGGGACAGGGTCCCAAGAGACCCAGTACTTC. It encodes CAISGTGSQETQYF. The rearrangement uses TRBV10-3 and TRBJ2-5; 9 nucleotides line up with TRBD1. The CDR3 covers 14 residues. Germline V lookup: CDR1 ENHRY, CDR2 SYGVKD. Trimming cost V 9 bases and J 1 base; bases outside gene matches: 6.

This clone was observed a single time. The chain combines TRBV2 with TRBJ1-1; D ambiguous. Trimming left V 0 bases short and J 0 bases short, with 14 bases between. The CDR3 extends over 17 amino acids. The germline V gene encodes CDR1 SNHLY and CDR2 FYNNEI. DNA of the CDR3: TGTGCCAGCAGTGAAGCGCTTCGTACCTGGGTGAACACTGAAGCTTTCTTT. Translating gives CASSEALRTWVNTEAFF.

The V call is TRBV27, the J call TRBJ2-1; D tentatively reads TRBD1 or TRBD2 (5 bases each). V lost 7 bases and J lost 6, with 19 bases in between. CDR3 length: 15 residues. Germline loops: CDR1 MNHEY, CDR2 SMNVEV (reference sequence). The CDR3 DNA is TGTGCCAGCATCGCAACCGGGAAGGGGCCCAATGAGCAGTTCTTC. Protein sequence: CASIATGKGPNEQFF.

This rearrangement joins TRBV9 to TRBJ1-3, with a possible D match to TRBD1 (6 bases). The CDR3 has 17 residues. Trimming shortened V by 4 bases and J by 0 bases, and 17 bases separated the two germline ends. The V gene's germline CDR1 is SGDLS and CDR2 YYNGEE. CDR3 amino acids: CASSPKQGHSSGNTIYF. CDR3 nucleotides: TGTGCCAGCAGCCCCAAACAGGGCCACAGCTCTGGAAACACCATATATTTT. Based on the CDR3 plus reference TRBV9 and TRBJ1-3, the full variable domain is DSGVTQTPKHLITATGQRVTLRCSPRSGDLSVYWYQQSLDQGLQFLIQYYNGEERAKGNILERFSAQQFPDLHSELNLSSLELGDSALYFCASSPKQGHSSGNTIYFGEGSWLTVV.

V gene TRBV23-1 combines with J gene TRBJ2-7, with 11 bases identical to TRBD1. TRBV23-1 is an ORF; its function is uncertain. V shed 0 bases, J shed 4 bases, and the junction held 5 bases outside the gene matches. The CDR3 loop spans 16 amino acids. CDR3 in amino acids: CASSQSRDRGRYEQYF. DNA of the CDR3: TGCGCCAGCAGTCAATCGAGGGACAGGGGGAGGTACGAGCAGTACTTC.

V is TRBV28 and J is TRBJ1-2; D uncertain. The V gene lost 6 bases and the J gene lost 8 bases, with 28 bases spanning the gap. The CDR3 covers 17 residues. Germline V gene lookup returns CDR1 MDHEN and CDR2 SYDVKM. CDR3 DNA sequence: TGTGCCAGCAGCCGACCTCTCGGGAGGGTCCTGGAAGACGGCTACACCTTC. Translating it yields CASSRPLGRVLEDGYTF.

The CDR3 reads CASSEGLRVGTGELFF. CDR3 nucleotides: TGCGCCAGCAGTGAAGGCCTGCGGGTTGGTACCGGGGAGCTGTTTTTT. The rearrangement uses TRBV10-1 and TRBJ2-2; perhaps TRBD2 as D (5 bases). Trimming pared 3 bases from V and 5 bases from J, leaving 16 bases between. The CDR3 covers 16 residues. CDR1 WNHNN and CDR2 SYGVQD come from the germline V gene (reference sequence).

The chain couples TRBV19 to TRBJ1-5; D gene uncertain. Germline V gene data show CDR1 as LNHDA and CDR2 as SQIVND (reference sequence). V was shortened by 5 bases and J by 7 bases, with 12 bases between the two germline ends. This CDR3 is 13 amino acids long. The CDR3 region is CASSFRGTQPQHF. Written as DNA, the CDR3 is TGTGCCAGTAGTTTCCGTGGTACCCAGCCCCAGCATTTT.

About this clone: A read error may account for a junction end that differs from germline. The chain combines TRBV15 with TRBJ2-7; TRBD1 agrees at 7 bases. Germline V gene data show CDR1 as LNHNV and CDR2 as YYDKDF (reference sequence). This CDR3 spans 14 amino acids. Written as DNA, the CDR3 is TGTGCCACCAGCGGAGACAGGGCCCAGTACGAGCAGTACTTC. Amino acid sequence: CATSGDRAQYEQYF.

As regards this clone: Mismatch with germline at one junction end may stem from a read error. V and J are TRBV25-1 and TRBJ2-7; D possibly uses TRBD1 or TRBD2 (5 bases each). Germline V gives CDR1 MGHDK, CDR2 SYGVNS. This CDR3 region has 16 residues. Written as DNA, the CDR3 is TGTGCCAGCAGGGAATCAAGATCAGAGGGGTCTCAGGAGCAGTACTTC. Protein: CASRESRSEGSQEQYF.

This clone has just one count. The chain joins TRBV6-5 to TRBJ2-2; D call uncertain. V was clipped by 6 bases and J by 5 bases, with 16 bases between them. Germline CDR1 and CDR2: MNHEY and SVGAGI. The CDR3 loop spans 15 amino acids. Here the CDR3 reads CASSPQGTPTGELFF. The CDR3 DNA is TGTGCCAGCAGCCCTCAAGGCACCCCAACCGGGGAGCTGTTTTTT.

V is TRBV18 and J is TRBJ2-1, with a tentative D call TRBD2 (6 bases). The CDR3 covers 16 residues. Germline values: CDR1 KGHSH, CDR2 LQKENI. V lost 0 bases and J 0 bases, leaving 9 bases between the germline ends. For the CDR3, the DNA is TGTGCCAGCTCACCACCGTTCGGGAGCTCCTACAATGAGCAGTTCTTC. Translating it yields CASSPPFGSSYNEQFF.

The chain couples TRBV6-1 to TRBJ2-2; 9 bases align to TRBD1. Trimming at V came to 0 bases and at J to 4 bases, leaving 12 bases not matched to a gene. The CDR3 contains 19 residues. CDR1 and CDR2 (germline): MNHNS, SASEGT. The CDR3 loop reads CASSEADLVDRGVTGELFF. In DNA form, the CDR3 reads TGTGCCAGCAGTGAAGCGGACCTAGTGGACAGGGGTGTCACCGGGGAGCTGTTTTTT.

Comments on this clone: This sample includes further DNA sequences coding for the same CDR3. This rearrangement joins TRBV28 to TRBJ2-1; 11 nucleotides align to TRBD2. This CDR3 has 15 residues. Trimming at V came to 3 bases and at J to 5 bases, leaving 3 bases not matched to a gene. CDR1 is MDHEN, CDR2 SYDVKM, per germline. The CDR3 coding sequence is TGTGCCAGCAGTTTGGGGACTAGCGGTAACAATGAGCAGTTCTTC. It encodes CASSLGTSGNNEQFF.

This clone was seen more than once but under ten times. This chain uses TRBV11-3 with TRBJ1-5; 7 bases agree with TRBD1. V gave up 5 bases and J gave up 5 bases; unmatched junction bases: 12. The V gene's germline CDR1 is SGHNT and CDR2 YENEEA. The CDR3 runs 16 residues. This CDR3 reads CASSPTGTEVYQPQHF. CDR3 DNA sequence: TGTGCCAGCAGCCCTACCGGGACAGAAGTATATCAGCCCCAGCATTTT.

This clone has only one observation. V usage is TRBV5-1 and J usage is TRBJ2-1; D is possibly TRBD1 (5 bases). Trimming removed 4 bases at V and 0 bases at J, with 14 bases between. The CDR3 covers 16 residues. Per the germline V gene, CDR1 is SGHRS and CDR2 is YFSETQ. The CDR3 DNA reads TGCGCCAGCAGCCCCACAGGACGGAGCTCCTACAATGAGCAGTTCTTC. Translating it yields CASSPTGRSSYNEQFF. The full variable domain, rest sourced from reference TRBV5-1 and TRBJ2-1, is KAGVTQTPRYLIKTRGQQVTLSCSPISGHRSVSWYQQTPGQGLQFLFEYFSETQRNKGNFPGRFSGRQFSNSRSEMNVSTLELGDSALYLCASSPTGRSSYNEQFFGPGTRLTVL.

To note about this clone: One end of the junction varies from germline; a read error may be responsible. The chain carries TRBV7-9 and TRBJ1-1; tentatively, D is TRBD1 (5 bases). CDR1 and CDR2 (germline): SEHNR, FQNEAQ (reference sequence). The CDR3 extends over 13 amino acids. CDR3 sequence (DNA): TGTGCCGGCAGGGCAGAACTGAACACTGAAGCTTTCTTT. It encodes CAGRAELNTEAFF.